Listed below are T cell receptor beta chains from one sample, sequenced in a study of blood T cell repertoires in COVID-19. Assay: immunoSEQ multiplex PCR; the TCRdb copy retains only in-frame clones and omits some. The sample yields about 230,000 clones, 85% to 90% seen once. The sequenced material came from peripheral blood. All receptors come from a man aged 50 to 60 with COVID-19, enrolled during active disease. The CDR3 runs from the conserved cysteine through the conserved F or W. The D gene is left open where the match is weak. Size is stated for part of the rows, as once, few or many counts, or as a class when the clone is expanded.

TRBJ1-2,-,-,TRBV25-1,TGTGCCAGCAGTAATACAGGTGGCTACACCTTC,CASSNTGGYTF
TRBJ1-3,-,-,TRBV10-3,TGTGCCATCAGTGAGTCGGCGGACAGCTCTGGAAACACCATATATTTT,CAISESADSSGNTIYF
TRBJ1-6,-,-,TRBV6-5,TGTGCCAGCAGGAGCCCCGGTGGTTCACCCCTCCACTTT,CASRSPGGSPLHF
TRBJ1-6,-,-,TRBV18,TGTGCCAGCTCACCACCGGGACTCGATAATTCACCCCTCCACTTT,CASSPPGLDNSPLHF
TRBJ1-2,TRBD1,-,TRBV7-9,TGTGCCAGCAGCTTACTGGGGACAGGGGGCTATGGCTACACCTTC,CASSLLGTGGYGYTF
TRBJ2-7,-,-,TRBV12-5,TGTGCTAGTGGTTGGGGGACACTGCAGTACTTC,CASGWGTLQYF
TRBJ2-7,TRBD1,once,TRBV5-1,TGCGCCAGCAGCCCCGGGACAGGAACCTACGAGCAGTACTTC,CASSPGTGTYEQYF
TRBJ2-7,TRBD1,-,TRBV27,TGTGCCAGCAGTTCGCCCGGGACAGGGGTCGCCGAGCAGTACTTC,CASSSPGTGVAEQYF
TRBJ2-2,TRBD2,-,TRBV7-9,TGTGCCAGCAGCCCTCATCCGACCGGGACTAGTGGGTCCGGGGAGCTGTTTTTT,CASSPHPTGTSGSGELFF
TRBJ2-1,TRBD2,few,TRBV6-4,TGTGCCAGCAGTGACGTAGCGGGGGGCGCAGGTAATGAGCAGTTCTTC,CASSDVAGGAGNEQFF
TRBJ1-5,-,-,TRBV6-5,TGTGCCAGCAGCCTCGGGGTTTATAGCAATCAGCCCCAGCATTTT,CASSLGVYSNQPQHF
TRBJ2-7,-,-,TRBV18,TGTGCCAGCTCACAATGGACTGCGGTCTCCGAGCAGTACTTC,CASSQWTAVSEQYF